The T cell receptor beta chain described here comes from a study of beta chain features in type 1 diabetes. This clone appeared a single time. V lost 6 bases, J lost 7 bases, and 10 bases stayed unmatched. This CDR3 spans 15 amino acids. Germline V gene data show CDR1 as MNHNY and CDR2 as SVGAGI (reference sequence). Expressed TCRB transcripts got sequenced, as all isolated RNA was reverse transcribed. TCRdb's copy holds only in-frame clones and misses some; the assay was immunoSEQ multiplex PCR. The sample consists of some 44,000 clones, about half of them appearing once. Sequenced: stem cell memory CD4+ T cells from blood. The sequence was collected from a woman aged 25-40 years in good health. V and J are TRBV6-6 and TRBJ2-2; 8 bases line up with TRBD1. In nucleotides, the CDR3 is TGTGCCAGCAGCCCGGACAGGGCGCTGTACGGGGAGCTGTTTTTT. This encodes CASSPDRALYGELFF.